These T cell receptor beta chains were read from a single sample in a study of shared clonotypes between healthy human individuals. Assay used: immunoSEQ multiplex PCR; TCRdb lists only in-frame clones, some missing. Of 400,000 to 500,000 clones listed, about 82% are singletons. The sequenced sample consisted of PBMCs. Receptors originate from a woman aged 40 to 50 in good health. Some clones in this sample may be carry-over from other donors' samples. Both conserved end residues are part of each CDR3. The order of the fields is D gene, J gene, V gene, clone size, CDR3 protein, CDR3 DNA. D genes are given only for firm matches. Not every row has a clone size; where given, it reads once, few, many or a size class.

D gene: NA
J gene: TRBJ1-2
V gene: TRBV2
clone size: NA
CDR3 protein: CASSGHNYGYTF
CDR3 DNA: TGTGCCAGCAGTGGGCATAACTATGGCTACACCTTC

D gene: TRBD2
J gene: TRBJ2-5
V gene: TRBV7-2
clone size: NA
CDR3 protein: CASSVQREGLETQYF
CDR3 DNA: TGTGCCAGCAGCGTCCAGCGGGAGGGCTTGGAGACCCAGTACTTC

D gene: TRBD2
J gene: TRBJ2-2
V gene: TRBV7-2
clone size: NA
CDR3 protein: CASSLTSGSPRELFF
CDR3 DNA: TGTGCCAGCAGCTTAACTAGCGGGAGCCCCCGGGAGCTATTTTTT

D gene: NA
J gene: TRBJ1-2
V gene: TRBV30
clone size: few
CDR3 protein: CAWRSAGANYGYTF
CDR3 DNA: TGTGCCTGGAGGTCGGCAGGGGCTAACTATGGCTACACCTTC

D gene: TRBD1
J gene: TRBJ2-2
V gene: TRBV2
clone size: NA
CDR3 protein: CASRHRGLLWTGELFF
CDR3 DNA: TGTGCCAGCAGGCACAGGGGGCTGCTTTGGACCGGGGAGCTGTTTTTT

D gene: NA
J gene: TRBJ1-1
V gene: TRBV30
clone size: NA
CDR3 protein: CAWTQGNTEAFF
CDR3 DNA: TGTGCCTGGACACAGGGGAACACTGAAGCTTTCTTT

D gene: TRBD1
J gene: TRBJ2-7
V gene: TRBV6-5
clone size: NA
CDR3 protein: CASSYLGTGEYEQYF
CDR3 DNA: TGTGCCAGCAGTTACCTGGGGACAGGAGAATACGAGCAGTACTTC

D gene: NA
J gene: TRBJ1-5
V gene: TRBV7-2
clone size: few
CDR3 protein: CASSSYGNQPQHF
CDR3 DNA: TGTGCCAGCAGCTCGTACGGCAATCAGCCCCAGCATTTT

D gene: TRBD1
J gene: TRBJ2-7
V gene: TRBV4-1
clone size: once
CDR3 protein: CASSHPRQGAPVEQYF
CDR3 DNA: TGCGCCAGCAGCCACCCAAGACAGGGGGCGCCGGTGGAGCAGTACTTC

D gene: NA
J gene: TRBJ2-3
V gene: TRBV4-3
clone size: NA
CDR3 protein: CASSLGTYTDTQYF
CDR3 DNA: TGCGCCAGCAGCCTTGGGACCTACACAGATACGCAGTATTTT

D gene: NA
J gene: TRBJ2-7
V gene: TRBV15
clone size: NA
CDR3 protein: CATSRDLGEQYF
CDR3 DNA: TGTGCCACCAGCAGAGATTTAGGTGAGCAGTACTTC

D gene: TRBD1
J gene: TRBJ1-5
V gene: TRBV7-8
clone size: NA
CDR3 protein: CASSSDRAGNQPQHF
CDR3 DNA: TGTGCCAGCAGCTCGGACAGGGCCGGCAATCAGCCCCAGCATTTT

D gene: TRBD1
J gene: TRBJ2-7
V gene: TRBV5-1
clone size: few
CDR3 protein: CASKPFPRGPRPYEQYF
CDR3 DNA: TGCGCCAGCAAACCATTTCCCAGGGGGCCTAGACCCTACGAGCAGTACTTC

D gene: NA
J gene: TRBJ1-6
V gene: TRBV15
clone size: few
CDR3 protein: CATSRGRLAPLHF
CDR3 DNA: TGTGCCACCAGCAGAGGGAGGTTGGCACCCCTCCACTTT

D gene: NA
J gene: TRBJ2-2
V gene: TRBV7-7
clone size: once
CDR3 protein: CASSLATYANTGELFF
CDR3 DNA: TGTGCCAGCAGCTTAGCGACATACGCGAACACCGGGGAGCTGTTTTTT

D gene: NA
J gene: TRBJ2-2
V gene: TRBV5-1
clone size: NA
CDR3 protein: CASSPTGVGELFF
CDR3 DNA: TGCGCCAGCAGCCCCACCGGGGTCGGGGAGCTGTTTTTT

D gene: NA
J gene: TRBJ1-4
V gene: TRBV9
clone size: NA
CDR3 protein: CASSVDAGMGEKLFF
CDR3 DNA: TGTGCCAGCAGCGTAGATGCAGGTATGGGTGAAAAACTGTTTTTT

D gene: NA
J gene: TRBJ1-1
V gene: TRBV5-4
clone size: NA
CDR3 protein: CASSLVENRDTEAFF
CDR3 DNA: TGTGCCAGCAGCTTGGTTGAGAATAGGGACACTGAAGCTTTCTTT

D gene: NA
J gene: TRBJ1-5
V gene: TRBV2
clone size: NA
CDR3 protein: CASTRQDLSNQPQHF
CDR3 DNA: TGTGCCAGCACCCGCCAAGACCTTAGCAATCAGCCCCAGCATTTT

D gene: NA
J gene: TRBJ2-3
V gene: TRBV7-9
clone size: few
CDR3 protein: CASSPQLALFGTQYF
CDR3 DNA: TGTGCCAGCAGCCCCCAGCTAGCGTTATTCGGTACGCAGTATTTT

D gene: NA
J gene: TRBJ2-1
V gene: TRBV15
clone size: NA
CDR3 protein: CATGSDEQFF
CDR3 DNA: TGTGCCACCGGGTCAGATGAGCAGTTCTTC

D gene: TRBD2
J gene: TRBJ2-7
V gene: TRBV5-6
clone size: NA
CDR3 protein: CASSFQTGTRNEQYF
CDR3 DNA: TGTGCCAGCAGCTTTCAGACCGGGACTAGGAACGAGCAGTACTTC

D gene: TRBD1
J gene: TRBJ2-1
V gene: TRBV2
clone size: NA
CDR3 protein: CARDLDRGHNNEQFF
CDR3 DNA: TGTGCCAGAGACCTGGACAGGGGGCACAACAATGAGCAGTTCTTC

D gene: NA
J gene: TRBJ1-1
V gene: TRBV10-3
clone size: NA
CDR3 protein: CAITGGGDGTEAFF
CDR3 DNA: TGTGCCATCACCGGGGGGGGTGACGGCACTGAAGCTTTCTTT

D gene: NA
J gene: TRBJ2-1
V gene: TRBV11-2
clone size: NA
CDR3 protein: CASSGIPYRGNEQFF
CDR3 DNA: TGTGCCAGCAGCGGTATACCCTATAGGGGCAATGAGCAGTTCTTC